The 3 T cell receptor beta chains presented below share a single source sample, sequenced in a study of shared clonotypes between healthy human individuals. Assay: immunoSEQ multiplex PCR; the TCRdb copy retains only in-frame clones and omits some. The table records 2 million to 2.5 million clones, approximately 95% of them present only once. Sequencing was done on a sample of naive CD4+ T cells from PBMCs. The sample's subset: CD45RA+ positively selected. These receptors came from a young man in good health. Some clones in this sample may be carry-over from other donors' samples.

The genes are TRBV18 and TRBJ1-2; D remains unclear. Germline V lookup: CDR1 KGHSH, CDR2 LQKENI. V was pared by 3 bases and J by 1 base, with 6 bases between. The CDR3 totals 13 residues. The CDR3 nucleotides are TGTGCCAGCTCACCCGGTTTTAACTATGGCTACACCTTC. It specifies CASSPGFNYGYTF.

The chain employs TRBV7-7 and TRBJ1-5, with D perhaps matching TRBD1 (5 bases). Germline values: CDR1 SSHAT, CDR2 FNYEAQ (reference sequence). The V end lost 3 bases, the J end lost 3 bases, and 6 bases lay between the germline ends. The CDR3 length is 13 residues. DNA of the CDR3: TGTGCCAGCAGCTTGACAGACAATCAGCCCCAGCATTTT. It codes for CASSLTDNQPQHF.

The chain uses TRBV18 and TRBJ1-1; 8 bases line up with TRBD1. The V segment lost 5 bases and the J segment 0 bases; nucleotides outside the gene matches: 8. The V gene's germline CDR1 is KGHSH and CDR2 LQKENI. This CDR3 is 16 amino acids long. The CDR3 coding sequence is TGTGCCAGCTCAGCGGACAGGGCCCCATTGAACACTGAAGCTTTCTTT. Its protein is CASSADRAPLNTEAFF.